The rows below give T cell receptor beta chains drawn from one sample of a study of cytomegalovirus exposure and HLA in healthy donors. Produced via immunoSEQ multiplex PCR; TCRdb's table is partial and in-frame only. The table lists about 200,000 clones, approximately 79% of them singletons. The sample comprised PBMCs. The receptors were sampled from a girl aged 2-10 years in good health and CMV-seronegative. The CDR3 runs from the conserved cysteine through the conserved F or W. The D gene is left open where the match is weak.

d_call	v_call	j_call	cdr3_aa
-	TRBV19	TRBJ1-1	CASSFGRNTEAFF
-	TRBV7-9	TRBJ1-2	CASSLDQVYGYTF
TRBD2	TRBV25-1	TRBJ2-3	CASSRVGERGGLYTQYF
-	TRBV6-1	TRBJ2-5	CASSEPGLQETQYF
-	TRBV27	TRBJ1-2	CASSLFQGYGYTF
TRBD1	TRBV9	TRBJ2-3	CASSVGTGFGFSTDTQYF
TRBD1	TRBV15	-	CATSRGTGARGYEQYF
TRBD1	TRBV7-2	TRBJ2-7	CASSPQGVPFYEQYF
TRBD2	TRBV27	TRBJ2-1	CASSSIWTSGDYNEQFF
-	TRBV7-3	TRBJ2-2	CASEGGDTGELFF
TRBD1	TRBV29-1	TRBJ2-7	CSVVDRGAVHEQYF
-	TRBV5-1	TRBJ1-1	CASSLGSRNTEAFF
TRBD2	TRBV6-1	TRBJ2-7	CAGGGSYEQYF
TRBD2	TRBV4-1	TRBJ2-7	CASSQTSFYEQYF
-	TRBV2	TRBJ2-1	CASSERSRDEQFF
-	TRBV28	TRBJ1-1	CAKGFSSPEAFF
-	TRBV4-1	TRBJ2-2	CASRQTIANTGELFF
-	TRBV18	TRBJ2-7	CASSSLDSHSSYEQYF
-	TRBV19	TRBJ1-2	CARIGAGPPYGYGYTF
-	TRBV4-1	TRBJ1-3	CASSQFPRTGNSGNTIYF
TRBD1	TRBV29-1	TRBJ1-1	CSVEGGQGPEAFF
TRBD2	TRBV25-1	TRBJ2-3	CASRGLAADTQYF
TRBD2	TRBV19	TRBJ2-2	CASSPGGTGELFF
TRBD2	TRBV7-8	TRBJ2-1	CASSLGGVLAVRGGYNEQFF
TRBD1	TRBV11-2	TRBJ1-2	CASSNLRDRDRNYGYTF
TRBD2	TRBV19	TRBJ2-3	CASSRGGLANTDTQYF
-	TRBV5-1	TRBJ1-2	CASSLGSSGSGYTF
-	TRBV6-1	TRBJ2-5	CASSVHVQETQYF
TRBD2	TRBV5-1	TRBJ2-1	CASSLVLAGYEQFF
TRBD1	TRBV7-9	TRBJ1-2	CASSLPGTGGRYGYTF
TRBD1	TRBV2	TRBJ1-5	CASKGDRGWNQPQHF
-	TRBV6-5	TRBJ2-7	CASSYSSGLSEQYF
-	TRBV23-1	TRBJ2-6	CASSRKASGANVLTF
-	TRBV2	TRBJ2-7	CASRRLANYEQYF
TRBD2	TRBV7-9	TRBJ2-3	CASSPSGRVGTDTQYF
TRBD2	TRBV13	TRBJ2-1	CASSSNSGGADEQFF
-	TRBV4-2	TRBJ1-1	CASNQGANTEAFF
TRBD1	TRBV7-9	TRBJ1-4	CASSVRTGRNEKLFF
-	TRBV6-4	TRBJ2-2	CASSDLWTVNTGELFF
TRBD1	TRBV19	TRBJ1-3	CASSIPGQISSGNTIYF
-	TRBV18	TRBJ1-5	CASSPSAPGALQPQHF
-	TRBV6-1	TRBJ1-2	CASSVAGIHGYTF
TRBD1	TRBV7-9	TRBJ1-4	CASSSQGAGEKLFF
TRBD2	TRBV7-2	TRBJ2-3	CASSLRGAGGLTDTQYF